A single sample gave rise to the 31 T cell receptor beta chains below, sequenced in a study of cytomegalovirus exposure and HLA in healthy donors. The PCR was carried out with 60 Vbeta primers and 13 Jbeta primers. Sequencing used immunoSEQ multiplex PCR; TCRdb keeps in-frame clones, though not all of them. The sample carries 90,000 to 120,000 clones, about 85% recorded once. Sequences were obtained from PBMCs. Receptors were obtained from a man aged 25 to 40 in good health and CMV-seronegative.

This clone was counted a few times. The chain combines TRBV6-1 with TRBJ1-5, with TRBD1 matching 8 bases. V trimming: 6 bases; J trimming: 7 bases; junction bases outside the gene matches: 11. The CDR3 contains 15 residues. Germline V CDR1 and CDR2: MNHNS, SASEGT. The CDR3 sequence is CASSHRGLRTQPQHF. CDR3 DNA sequence: TGTGCCAGCAGCCACAGGGGGTTAAGGACCCAGCCCCAGCATTTT.

The rearrangement links TRBV10-3 to TRBJ2-1, with 8 bases that match TRBD2. The germline V gene encodes CDR1 ENHRY and CDR2 SYGVKD. The CDR3 loop spans 15 amino acids. The V segment lost 2 bases and the J segment 7 bases; nucleotides outside the gene matches: 7. The DNA for the CDR3 is TGTGCCATCAGTGAGCGGGGAGCGGGAGTAAATGAGCAGTTCTTC. Protein sequence: CAISERGAGVNEQFF.

This clone was counted a few times. V gene TRBV18 combines with J gene TRBJ1-2; weak D call: TRBD1 (6 bases). Germline CDR1 and CDR2: KGHSH and LQKENI. V lost 3 bases and J 0 bases, leaving 11 bases between the germline ends. The CDR3 consists of 15 residues. CDR3 residues: CASSPSDRTNYGYTF. The CDR3 DNA reads as TGTGCCAGCTCACCCTCCGACAGGACTAACTATGGCTACACCTTC.

This sequence joins TRBV6-1 and TRBJ2-7; 9 bases are a match to TRBD2. This CDR3 comprises 15 residues. J gave up 0 bases and V 7 bases, and 7 bases lay outside the gene matches. The germline V gene has CDR1 MNHNS and CDR2 SASEGT. CDR3: CASTEGSGGSYEQYF. The DNA for the CDR3 is TGTGCCAGCACCGAAGGTAGCGGGGGCTCCTACGAGCAGTACTTC.

The V gene is TRBV29-1, the J gene TRBJ1-1, with 9 bases aligning to TRBD1. V lost 6 bases, J lost 3 bases, and 5 bases stayed unmatched. Looked up from germline, CDR1 is SQVTM and CDR2 is ANQGSEA. This CDR3 has 13 amino acids. CDR3 sequence reads: CSVHRGLDTEAFF. DNA for the CDR3: TGCAGCGTACACAGGGGGCTTGACACTGAAGCTTTCTTT.

The chain links TRBV30 to TRBJ1-2; 7 nucleotides agree with TRBD1. The CDR3 is 12 residues long. Germline V gene data show CDR1 as GTSNPN and CDR2 as SVGIG (reference sequence). V lost 0 bases and J lost 6; bases outside the gene matches: 1. CDR3: CAWSVQGNGYTF. CDR3 bases: TGTGCCTGGAGTGTACAGGGGAATGGCTACACCTTC.

The V and J genes are TRBV29-1 and TRBJ2-5; D unresolved. The end of the DNA fits TRBJ2-7 better, so the J call may be wrong. Per the germline V gene, CDR1 is SQVTM and CDR2 is ANQGSEA. The CDR3 spans 16 residues. DNA of the CDR3: TGCAGCGTTGTCCGAAGGTCGTCGGGCTGGGACTACGAGCAGTACTTC. It translates to CSVVRRSSGWDYEQYF.

The chain couples TRBV27 to TRBJ2-7; maybe TRBD2 (6 bases). V lost 2 bases and J lost 2, with 10 bases in between. CDR1 and CDR2 from the germline V gene are MNHEY and SMNVEV (reference sequence). CDR3 length: 14 amino acids. The CDR3 sequence is CASSLGRGTYEQYF. The CDR3 nucleotides read TGTGCCAGCAGTTTAGGGCGGGGAACCTACGAGCAGTACTTC.

A few counts support this clone. The rearrangement links TRBV6-5 to TRBJ2-1, with 8 bases fitting TRBD2. This CDR3 region has 15 residues. The germline V gene encodes CDR1 MNHEY and CDR2 SVGAGI. The V and J ends lost 8 bases and 3 bases, in that order; junction bases with no gene match: 9. CDR3 DNA sequence: TGTGCCAGCGCCCCGGGGGGGGGCCACTACAATGAGCAGTTCTTC. Translation gives CASAPGGGHYNEQFF.

This chain joins TRBV2 and TRBJ1-5; 7 bases align to TRBD1. This CDR3 contains 15 residues. CDR1 is SNHLY, CDR2 FYNNEI, per germline. J lost 1 base, V lost 3 bases, and 3 bases had no gene match. The CDR3 nucleotides read TGTGCCAGCAGTGACCCCAGGGGGAGCAATCAGCCCCAGCATTTT. Protein: CASSDPRGSNQPQHF. Together with reference TRBV2 and TRBJ1-5, the CDR3 gives the full variable domain: EPEVTQTPSHQVTQMGQEVILRCVPISNHLYFYWYRQILGQKVEFLVSFYNNEISEKSEIFDDQFSVERPDGSNFTLKIRSTKLEDSAMYFCASSDPRGSNQPQHFGDGTRLSIL.

CDR3 bases: TGTGCCAGCAGCTTAGTCGGTCTCAACATTCAGTACTTC. Its translation: CASSLVGLNIQYF. The chain links TRBV7-9 to TRBJ2-4; unclear D gene. Germline V gene lookup returns CDR1 SEHNR and CDR2 FQNEAQ (reference sequence). The V and J ends lost 1 base and 7 bases respectively, with 8 bases between them. The CDR3 runs to 13 residues.

The J gene is TRBJ2-5, the V gene TRBV2, with unresolved D. From germline, CDR1 is SNHLY and CDR2 FYNNEI. The V end was cut by 6 bases, the J end by 5 bases, with 10 bases between. CDR3 length equals 12 residues. CDR3 DNA: TGTGCCAGCAGGAGGATTTGGGAGACCCAGTACTTC. It yields the protein CASRRIWETQYF.

The chain combines TRBV29-1 with TRBJ2-3; perhaps TRBD2 as D (6 bases). CDR3 length: 13 residues. The germline V and J ends were trimmed by 7 bases and 0 bases, with 11 bases remaining between them. Germline CDR1 reads SQVTM; CDR2 reads ANQGSEA. In nucleotides, the CDR3 is TGCAGCGCCTCGCGGGATAGCACAGATACGCAGTATTTT. Translated, it gives CSASRDSTDTQYF.

The chain joins TRBV30 to TRBJ1-6; D uncertain. Deletions cut 0 bases from V and 9 bases from J, with 12 bases between. There are 14 residues in the CDR3. Germline V gives CDR1 GTSNPN, CDR2 SVGIG (reference sequence). In nucleotides, the CDR3 is TGTGCCTGGAGTGTTGGTATCTTCGGTTCACCCCTCCACTTT. It is translated as CAWSVGIFGSPLHF. Drawing the rest from reference TRBV30 and TRBJ1-6, the complete variable domain is SQTIHQWPATLVQPVGSPLSLECTVEGTSNPNLYWYRQAAGRGLQLLFYSVGIGQISSEVPQNLSASRPQDRQFILSSKKLLLSDSGFYLCAWSVGIFGSPLHFGNGTRLTVT.

The rearrangement joins TRBV11-2 to TRBJ1-5; 7 nucleotides line up with TRBD1. The CDR3 loop spans 18 amino acids. V gave up 4 bases and J gave up 5 bases; unmatched junction bases: 17. The V gene's germline CDR1 is SGHAT and CDR2 FQNNGV. CDR3 sequence (DNA): TGTGCCAGCAGCTCTTACCTGCAGGGGGGTCGACGAGATCAGCCCCAGCATTTT. Protein sequence: CASSSYLQGGRRDQPQHF.

This rearrangement joins TRBV6-5 to TRBJ2-7; 11 positions match TRBD2. Germline values: CDR1 MNHEY, CDR2 SVGAGI. The CDR3 consists of 15 residues. Trimming at V came to 6 bases and at J to 7 bases, leaving 11 bases not matched to a gene. CDR3 region: CASRSGTSGVKEQYF. The CDR3 nucleotides are TGTGCCAGCAGGTCCGGGACTAGCGGCGTAAAAGAGCAGTACTTC.

V is TRBV2 and J is TRBJ2-1, with 8 bases aligning to TRBD1. Germline V gives CDR1 SNHLY, CDR2 FYNNEI. V was pared by 0 bases and J by 10 bases, with 8 bases of the junction left unmatched. This CDR3 comprises 15 residues. Written as DNA, the CDR3 is TGTGCCAGCAGTGAAGCGCTTCAGGGGGCGGAGGAGCAGTTCTTC. The encoded protein is CASSEALQGAEEQFF.

V usage is TRBV7-2 and J usage is TRBJ1-5, with D perhaps matching TRBD1 (6 bases). Germline V gene sequence: CDR1 SGHTA, CDR2 FQGNSA. The CDR3 sequence is 18 residues long. Between the trimmed V and J ends, which lost 0 bases and 1 base, there was a span of 16 bases. CDR3 sequence: CASSLAGASGVSNQPQHF. In DNA, the CDR3 is TGTGCCAGCAGCTTAGCGGGGGCTTCAGGGGTAAGCAATCAGCCCCAGCATTTT.

The V gene is TRBV28, the J gene TRBJ1-4; D might be TRBD1 (6 bases). The CDR3 is 12 amino acids. Germline lookup yields CDR1 MDHEN and CDR2 SYDVKM. V lost 2 bases and J lost 14, with 12 bases in between. DNA for the CDR3: TGTGCCAGCAGTTTAGGGTTCACAGGGCTGTTTTTT. Protein product: CASSLGFTGLFF.

This clone was detected only a few times. V and J are TRBV28 and TRBJ2-3, with TRBD2 matching 15 bases. V trimming: 5 bases; J trimming: 6 bases; junction bases outside the gene matches: 3. Germline CDR1 is MDHEN and CDR2 is SYDVKM. The CDR3 contains 15 residues. CDR3 DNA: TGTGCCAGCAGTCCGGGGACTAGCGGGAGGGATACGCAGTATTTT. This codes for CASSPGTSGRDTQYF. Filled out from reference TRBV28 and TRBJ2-3, the complete variable domain reads DVKVTQSSRYLVKRTGEKVFLECVQDMDHENMFWYRQDPGLGLRLIYFSYDVKMKEKGDIPEGYSVSREKKERFSLILESASTNQTSMYLCASSPGTSGRDTQYFGPGTRLTVL.

The rearrangement joins TRBV6-5 to TRBJ1-4; D perhaps matches TRBD1 (6 bases). Trimming pared 6 bases from V and 8 bases from J, leaving 19 bases between. The CDR3 loop spans 15 amino acids. Looked up from germline, CDR1 is MNHEY and CDR2 is SVGAGI. The CDR3 spells CASSTSGALGEKLFF. The DNA for the CDR3 is TGTGCCAGCAGCACGTCAGGGGCGCTTGGGGAAAAACTGTTTTTT.

The CDR3 sequence is CASTPSGAGDTQYF. For the CDR3, the DNA is TGTGCCAGCACCCCAAGCGGGGCTGGAGATACGCAGTATTTT. V and J are TRBV6-5 and TRBJ2-3; 7 bases match TRBD2. The junction had 9 bases not matched to a gene; V was cut back by 7 bases and J by 5 bases. CDR1 is MNHEY, CDR2 SVGAGI, per germline. The CDR3 totals 14 residues.

As for this clone: The junction departs from germline at one end; a sequencing error may be responsible. J is TRBJ2-1 and V is TRBV7-7; tentative D call: TRBD2 (5 bases). This CDR3 region has 13 residues. Germline values: CDR1 SSHAT, CDR2 FNYEAQ (reference sequence). CDR3 bases: TGTGCTAGCAGCTTAGCGATTGCGGATGAGCAGTTCTTC. This translates into CASSLAIADEQFF.

This clone was found a few times. This chain connects TRBV1 to TRBJ1-6. TRBV1 counts as a pseudogene. There are 14 residues in the CDR3. CDR3 loop: CTSSQRDAFLPLHF. The CDR3 DNA reads as TGCACCAGCAGCCAACGGGATGCCTTTTTACCCCTCCACTTT.

The V gene is TRBV14, the J gene TRBJ2-7, with D perhaps TRBD2 (6 bases). Germline assignment: CDR1 SGHDN and CDR2 FVKESK. V lost 4 bases, J lost 6 bases, and 13 bases lay in between. The CDR3 is made up of 13 amino acids. CDR3 protein: CASSLPRGTEQYF. CDR3 sequence (DNA): TGTGCCAGCAGCCTCCCTCGGGGGACCGAGCAGTACTTC. The complete variable domain, with remaining parts taken from reference TRBV14 and TRBJ2-7, reads EAGVTQFPSHSVIEKGQTVTLRCDPISGHDNLYWYRRVMGKEIKFLLHFVKESKQDESGMPNNRFLAERTGGTYSTLKVQPAELEDSGVYFCASSLPRGTEQYFGPGTRLTVT.

The chain has TRBV6-1 and TRBJ2-7; TRBD2 agrees at 11 bases. The V gene's germline CDR1 is MNHNS and CDR2 SASEGT. The CDR3 consists of 18 residues. With V trimmed by 1 base and J by 7 bases, 15 bases remained unmatched. As DNA, the CDR3 is TGTGCCAGCAGTGAAGGCGTCGAGGTAGCGGGAGGGCCGAGGGAGCAGTACTTC. Residues: CASSEGVEVAGGPREQYF.

The V and J genes are TRBV9 and TRBJ1-1; D is uncertain. The CDR3 length is 15 residues. Germline V CDR1 and CDR2: SGDLS, YYNGEE. The germline V and J ends were trimmed by 0 bases and 5 bases, with 14 bases remaining between them. In DNA form, the CDR3 reads TGTGCCAGCAGCGTAGATTCGGGGAGAGGAACTGAAGCTTTCTTT. Protein sequence: CASSVDSGRGTEAFF.

This chain links TRBV28 with TRBJ1-5; D unclear. Between the trimmed V and J ends, which lost 6 bases and 5 bases, there was a span of 17 bases. Germline CDR1 and CDR2: MDHEN and SYDVKM. The CDR3 extends over 15 amino acids. The CDR3 here is CASSPRAGRDQPQHF. CDR3 coding DNA: TGTGCCAGCAGCCCAAGGGCGGGTAGGGATCAGCCCCAGCATTTT.

The chain joins TRBV5-1 to TRBJ1-1, with 7 bases identical to TRBD1. The V segment lost 4 bases and the J segment 6 bases; nucleotides outside the gene matches: 9. The CDR3 contains 14 residues. Germline lookup yields CDR1 SGHRS and CDR2 YFSETQ. The CDR3 here is CASSRGREEAEAFF. The DNA for the CDR3 is TGCGCCAGCAGCAGGGGGCGCGAGGAGGCTGAAGCTTTCTTT.

This chain connects TRBV7-9 to TRBJ1-2; 10 positions match TRBD1. J lost 7 bases, V lost 8 bases, and 13 bases had no gene match. This CDR3 spans 15 amino acids. The germline gives CDR1 SEHNR, CDR2 FQNEAQ (reference sequence). The CDR3 here is CASGPGTGVFPGYTF. In DNA, the CDR3 is TGTGCCAGCGGGCCCGGGACAGGGGTTTTCCCTGGCTACACCTTC.

This chain links TRBV4-2 with TRBJ1-5; 8 bases agree with TRBD1. The CDR3 runs to 17 residues. Looked up from germline, CDR1 is LGHNA and CDR2 is YNFKEQ. With 2 bases clipped from V and 7 bases from J, the junction kept 13 bases outside the gene matches. This CDR3 reads CASSQSLWGTGDQPQHF. Written as DNA, the CDR3 is TGTGCCAGCAGCCAAAGTTTGTGGGGGACAGGAGACCAGCCCCAGCATTTT.